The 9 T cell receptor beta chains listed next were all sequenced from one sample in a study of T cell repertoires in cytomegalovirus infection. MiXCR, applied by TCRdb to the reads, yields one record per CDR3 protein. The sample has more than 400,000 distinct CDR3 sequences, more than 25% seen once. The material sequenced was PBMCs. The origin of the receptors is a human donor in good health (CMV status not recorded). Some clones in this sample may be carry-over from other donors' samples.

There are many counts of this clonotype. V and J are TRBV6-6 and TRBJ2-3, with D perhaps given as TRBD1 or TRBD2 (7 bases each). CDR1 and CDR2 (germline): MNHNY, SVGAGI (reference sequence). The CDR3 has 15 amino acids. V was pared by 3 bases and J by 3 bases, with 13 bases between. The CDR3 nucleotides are TGTGCCAGCAGTTATCAGGGGGGGAGGACAGATACGCAGTATTTT. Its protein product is CASSYQGGRTDTQYF.

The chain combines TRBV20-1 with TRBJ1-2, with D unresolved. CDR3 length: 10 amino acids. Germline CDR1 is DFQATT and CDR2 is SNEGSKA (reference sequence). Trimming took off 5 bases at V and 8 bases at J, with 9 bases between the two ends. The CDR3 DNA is TGCAGTGCTCTGTCTGAAGGCTACACCTTC. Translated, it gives CSALSEGYTF.

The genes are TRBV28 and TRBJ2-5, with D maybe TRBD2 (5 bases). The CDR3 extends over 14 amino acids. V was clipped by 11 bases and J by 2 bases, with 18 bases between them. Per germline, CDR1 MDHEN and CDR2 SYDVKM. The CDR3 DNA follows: TGTGCCTGCTCGTCGGGGAGCCATCAAGAGACCCAGTACTTC. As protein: CACSSGSHQETQYF.

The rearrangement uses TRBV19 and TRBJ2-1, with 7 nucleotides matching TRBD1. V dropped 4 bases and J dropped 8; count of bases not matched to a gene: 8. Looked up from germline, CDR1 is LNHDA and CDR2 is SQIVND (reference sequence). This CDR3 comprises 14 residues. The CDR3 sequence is CASSRSGGFDEQFF. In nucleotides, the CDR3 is TGTGCCAGTAGTAGGTCAGGGGGTTTCGATGAGCAGTTCTTC.

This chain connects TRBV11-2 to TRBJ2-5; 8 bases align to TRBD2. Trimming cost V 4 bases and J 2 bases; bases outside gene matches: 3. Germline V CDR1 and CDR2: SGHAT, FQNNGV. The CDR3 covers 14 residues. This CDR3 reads CASSWIAGQETQYF. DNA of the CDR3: TGTGCCAGCAGCTGGATAGCGGGGCAAGAGACCCAGTACTTC.

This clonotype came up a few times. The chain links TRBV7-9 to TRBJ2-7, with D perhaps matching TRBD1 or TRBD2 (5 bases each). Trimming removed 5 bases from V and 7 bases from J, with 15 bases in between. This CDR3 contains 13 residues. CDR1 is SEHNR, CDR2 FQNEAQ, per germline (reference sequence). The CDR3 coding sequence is TGTGCCAGCAGCCGGGACCCCCTCTTTGAGCAGTACGTC. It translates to CASSRDPLFEQYV.

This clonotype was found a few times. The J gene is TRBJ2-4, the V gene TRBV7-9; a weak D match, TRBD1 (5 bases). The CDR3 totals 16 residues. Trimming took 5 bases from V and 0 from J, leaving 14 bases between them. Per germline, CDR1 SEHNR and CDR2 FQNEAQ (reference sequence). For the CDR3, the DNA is TGTGCCAGCAGCCCCGTCCAGGGCCGAGCCAAAAACATTCAGTACTTC. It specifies CASSPVQGRAKNIQYF.

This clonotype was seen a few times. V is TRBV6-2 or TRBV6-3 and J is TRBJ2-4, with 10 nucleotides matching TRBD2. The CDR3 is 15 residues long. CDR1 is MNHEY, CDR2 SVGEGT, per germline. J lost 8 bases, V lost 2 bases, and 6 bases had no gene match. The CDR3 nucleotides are TGTGCCAGCAGTTACGGGACTAGCGACATTTACATTCAGTACTTC. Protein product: CASSYGTSDIYIQYF.

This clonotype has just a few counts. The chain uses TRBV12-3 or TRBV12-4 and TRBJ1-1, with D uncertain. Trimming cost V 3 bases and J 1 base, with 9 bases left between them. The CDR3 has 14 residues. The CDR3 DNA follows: TGTGCCAGCAGTTTGAAAGGATCGAACACTGAAGCTTTCTTT. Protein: CASSLKGSNTEAFF.